The subject of this entry is one T cell receptor (beta chain). The data stem from a study of response to subunit inactivated influenza vaccine. TCRdb called the RT-PCR reads again in MiXCR, with one record for every CDR3 protein. The repertoire holds about 570,000 distinct CDR3 sequences, with around 10% as singletons. The germline gives CDR1 LGHNA, CDR2 YNFKEQ. This CDR3 has 15 residues. Trimming at V came to 4 bases and at J to 6 bases, leaving 9 bases not matched to a gene. These data are also associated with another study on T cells expressing NK-cell markers. That study reports: The authors generated TCR beta cDNA through 5'RACE template switching with UMIs. Nothing established the HCMV specificity of expanded NKG2C+ T cell clones.

The sample in question was PBMCs from blood, obtained on the day of vaccination. This chain connects TRBV4-2 to TRBJ1-5; 7 nucleotides align to TRBD1. The sequence came from a man aged 50-60 years who received an inactivated influenza vaccine. In DNA form, the CDR3 reads TGTGCCAGCAGCCGAGAGACAGGGCAAGGTCAGCCCCAGCATTTT. Amino acids: CASSRETGQGQPQHF.